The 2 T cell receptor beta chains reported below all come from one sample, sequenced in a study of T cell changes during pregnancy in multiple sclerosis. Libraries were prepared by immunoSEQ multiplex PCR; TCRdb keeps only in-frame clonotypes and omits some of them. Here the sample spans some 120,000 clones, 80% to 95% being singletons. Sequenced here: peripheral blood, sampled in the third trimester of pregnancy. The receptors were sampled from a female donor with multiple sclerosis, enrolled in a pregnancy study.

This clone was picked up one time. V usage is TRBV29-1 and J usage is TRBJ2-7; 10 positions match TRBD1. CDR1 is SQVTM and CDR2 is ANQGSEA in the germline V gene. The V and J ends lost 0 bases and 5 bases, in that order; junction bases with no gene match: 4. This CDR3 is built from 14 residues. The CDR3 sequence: CSVEERDRGNEQYF. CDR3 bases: TGCAGCGTTGAAGAACGGGACAGGGGTAACGAGCAGTACTTC.

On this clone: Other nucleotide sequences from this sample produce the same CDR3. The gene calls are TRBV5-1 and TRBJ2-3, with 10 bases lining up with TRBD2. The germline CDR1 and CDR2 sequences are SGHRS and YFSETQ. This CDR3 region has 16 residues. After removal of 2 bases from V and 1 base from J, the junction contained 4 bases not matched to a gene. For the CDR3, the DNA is TGCGCCAGCAGCTTAGGGCTAGCGGGGGGCACAGATACGCAGTATTTT. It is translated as CASSLGLAGGTDTQYF.